These 12 T cell receptor beta chains were all obtained from the same sample, sequenced in a study of identical twins. One entry per CDR3 protein results from TCRdb running MiXCR on the 5' RACE reads. The sample carries more than 1.5 million distinct CDR3 sequences, more than 30% recorded once. Material: cord blood. These receptor sequences come from a newborn girl in good health.

The chain employs TRBV6-2 or TRBV6-3 and TRBJ2-5; no clear D gene. V lost 3 bases and J 6 bases, leaving 8 bases between the germline ends. CDR3 length equals 12 residues. The germline V gene has CDR1 MNHEY and CDR2 SVGEGT. CDR3 sequence: CASSYRKQTQYF. The CDR3 DNA follows: TGTGCCAGCAGTTATAGGAAACAGACCCAGTACTTC.

This clonotype has just a few counts. The gene calls are TRBV6-1 and TRBJ1-2, with 7 nucleotides matching TRBD1. The CDR3 sequence is 15 residues long. Germline assignment: CDR1 MNHNS and CDR2 SASEGT. The junction had 8 bases not matched to a gene; V was cut back by 6 bases and J by 1 base. The CDR3 DNA sequence: TGTGCCAGCAGGCTGACAGGGAGCAATAACTATGGCTACACCTTC. It translates to CASRLTGSNNYGYTF.

There are a few counts of this clonotype. The chain links TRBV27 to TRBJ2-1; TRBD2 aligns across 8 bases. The V segment lost 2 bases and the J segment 9 bases; nucleotides outside the gene matches: 9. This CDR3 contains 15 residues. Germline-derived CDR1 and CDR2 are MNHEY and SMNVEV (reference sequence). CDR3 region: CASSLRGGTLFEQFF. In DNA, the CDR3 is TGTGCCAGCAGTTTACGGGGGGGGACCCTTTTTGAGCAGTTCTTC.

This clonotype has only a few counts. The CDR3 spells CSAEKRGNEQFF. The CDR3 nucleotides read TGCAGTGCAGAAAAGCGGGGCAATGAGCAGTTCTTC. V is TRBV20-1 and J is TRBJ2-1; 7 bases fit TRBD2. The CDR3 length is 12 residues. Trimming took 6 bases from V and 6 from J; bases not matched to a gene: 5. CDR1 is DFQATT, CDR2 SNEGSKA, per germline (reference sequence).

The J gene is TRBJ1-3, the V gene TRBV28; D is possibly TRBD1 (6 bases). This CDR3 is 15 amino acids long. CDR1 is MDHEN and CDR2 is SYDVKM in the germline V gene. V lost 7 bases, J lost 0 bases, and 13 bases lay in between. The CDR3 sequence is CASTVRDTSGNTIYF. As DNA, the CDR3 is TGTGCCAGCACCGTGAGGGACACCTCTGGAAACACCATATATTTT.

The rearrangement uses TRBV24-1 and TRBJ2-1; possible D gene TRBD2, 6 bases. The V end was cut by 4 bases, the J end by 4 bases, with 10 bases between. CDR1 is KGHDR, CDR2 SFDVKD, per germline. The CDR3 spans 14 residues. CDR3 DNA: TGTGCCACCAGTGACGGGACTCTTTACAATGAGCAGTTCTTC. This sequence encodes CATSDGTLYNEQFF.

This clonotype has only a few counts. The chain couples TRBV27 to TRBJ1-2; no clear D. This CDR3 spans 14 amino acids. The germline CDR1 and CDR2 sequences are MNHEY and SMNVEV (reference sequence). The germline V and J ends were trimmed by 3 bases and 4 bases, with 12 bases remaining between them. CDR3 in DNA: TGTGCCAGCAGTTTTAAGGAGTCGATCTATGGCTACACCTTC. Translated: CASSFKESIYGYTF.

The chain combines TRBV6-5 with TRBJ1-6; tentatively, D is TRBD1 (6 bases). Trimming left V 2 bases short and J 7 bases short, with 12 bases between. CDR1 and CDR2 (germline): MNHEY, SVGAGI. The CDR3 runs 15 residues. The CDR3 sequence is CASSYNRVRNSPLHF. The CDR3 DNA reads TGTGCCAGCAGTTACAACAGGGTTCGAAATTCACCCCTCCACTTT.

The chain has TRBV19 and TRBJ1-1; D not certain. V lost 7 bases, J lost 5 bases, and 14 bases lay in between. The CDR3 extends over 13 amino acids. Germline values: CDR1 LNHDA, CDR2 SQIVND (reference sequence). CDR3 nucleotides: TGTGCCAGTATGTTGTCAGGACGGACTGAAGCTTTCTTT. Amino acid sequence: CASMLSGRTEAFF.

The V gene is TRBV15, the J gene TRBJ1-5; D unclear. CDR3 length: 18 residues. The V end lost 1 base, the J end lost 0 bases, and 16 bases lay between the germline ends. Germline values: CDR1 LNHNV, CDR2 YYDKDF (reference sequence). Here the CDR3 reads CATSRGIEGPYSNQPQHF. The CDR3 DNA sequence: TGTGCCACCAGCAGAGGAATAGAGGGCCCTTATAGCAATCAGCCCCAGCATTTT.

The gene calls are TRBV4-1 and TRBJ1-3, with TRBD1 as a possible D gene (6 bases). V lost 2 bases to trimming and J lost 2 bases, with 13 bases between them. In germline, CDR1 is MGHRA, CDR2 YSYEKL. The CDR3 runs to 16 residues. The chain's CDR3 is CASSQLYRAAGNTIYF. As DNA, the CDR3 is TGCGCCAGCAGCCAACTATACAGGGCCGCTGGAAACACCATATATTTT.

The rearrangement links TRBV2 to TRBJ1-4, with a weak D call TRBD1 (5 bases). CDR1 SNHLY and CDR2 FYNNEI come from the germline V gene. Trimming removed 3 bases at V and 8 bases at J, with 13 bases between. This CDR3 has 14 amino acids. CDR3 in amino acids: CASSEGQVQEKLFF. CDR3 nucleotide sequence: TGTGCCAGCAGTGAGGGGCAGGTACAAGAAAAACTGTTTTTT.